A selection of T cell receptor beta chains follows, all from one sample in a study of molecular identifiers for immune sequencing clone quantification. TCRdb re-analysed the PCR reads in MiXCR, keeping a single row per CDR3 protein. The sample carries some 41,000 distinct CDR3 sequences, around a sixth recorded once. Source material: naive CD8+ T cells from blood, with Jurkat cell RNA spiked in. The source is a human donor in good health. Some libraries in this study had Jurkat cell RNA spiked in. Both conserved end residues are part of each CDR3. A D gene is named only where the DNA matches it firmly. Clone size is given for some rows only: seen once, a few or many times, or a class if the clone is expanded.

clone_size d_call j_call v_call cdr3_aa
many NA TRBJ1-5 TRBV12-3/TRBV12-4 CASSLVSNQPQHF
many NA TRBJ2-1 TRBV7-9 CASSDLFGNEQFF
NA NA TRBJ2-3 TRBV28 CASSLPQDRPDTQYF
many NA TRBJ2-2 TRBV7-9 CASSVSGPRDGELFF
few TRBD1 TRBJ2-7 TRBV28 CASRYAGTAFYEQYF
few TRBD2 TRBJ2-3 TRBV28 CASSRSGRASDTQYF
NA TRBD2 TRBJ2-7 TRBV7-6 CASNLTGGGYEQYF
medium-sized NA TRBJ2-3 TRBV4-3 CASSQDWGRVTDTQYF
many TRBD1 TRBJ2-2 TRBV9 CASSSPRTGGLNTGELFF
many TRBD2 TRBJ2-3 TRBV24-1 CATSDETSVLTDTQYF
many NA TRBJ2-7 TRBV27 CASSLLSGGFYEQYF
many TRBD2 TRBJ2-3 TRBV4-3 CASSHPSSGTSGSSSTDTQYF
NA NA TRBJ2-3 TRBV7-8 CASSLRARGTDTRYF
few NA TRBJ2-5 TRBV9 CASSVGVTGVGETQYF
many TRBD2 TRBJ2-3 TRBV4-3 CASSRGRGSLTDTQYF
NA NA TRBJ2-1 TRBV13 CANSPMAQGSSYNEQFF
NA NA TRBJ2-2 TRBV7-6 CASSEELFGELFF
few TRBD1 TRBJ1-2 TRBV11-2 CASSPWDRAYGYTF
many NA TRBJ2-1 TRBV7-9 CASSLLTHEQFF
many NA TRBJ1-5 TRBV5-1 CASSLGVGINQPQHF
many TRBD1 TRBJ2-3 TRBV29-1 CSVESLETGHTDTQYF
few TRBD1 TRBJ2-7 TRBV27 CASSLDRGEQYF
many NA TRBJ1-2 TRBV7-9 CASSLVGGYGYTF
many TRBD1 TRBJ2-1 TRBV6-5 CASKEDRVTYNEQFF
NA NA TRBJ1-5 TRBV12-3/TRBV12-4 CASSLGGRGFDQPQHF
many NA TRBJ2-7 TRBV13 CASSLRIGTRSYEQYF
few NA TRBJ1-5 TRBV5-1 CASSLSGRNQPQHF
NA NA TRBJ2-6 TRBV4-2 CASSQDVAGATGANVLIF
many NA TRBJ2-7 TRBV29-1 CSVVPSVYEQYF
many NA TRBJ2-1 TRBV20-1 CSAEHPSESYNEQFF
many NA TRBJ2-1 TRBV11-2 CASSSLGMESSYNEQFF
many NA TRBJ1-1 TRBV29-1 CSAVGQENTEAFF